This passage covers 20 T cell receptor beta chains from one sample sequenced in a study of cytomegalovirus exposure and HLA in healthy donors. The study ran its PCR with 60 Vbeta and 13 Jbeta primers. Some clones are missing from TCRdb's copy, which holds only in-frame ones; the method was immunoSEQ multiplex PCR. The table records about 100,000 clones, roughly four fifths of them present only once. Sequencing was carried out using PBMCs. Receptor source: a man aged 45-65 years in good health and CMV-seronegative.

This clone was detected a few times. The J gene is TRBJ2-5, the V gene TRBV10-3; 10 bases map to TRBD2. Trimming took 1 base from V and 3 from J; bases not matched to a gene: 2. The CDR3 runs 15 residues. Germline V gives CDR1 ENHRY, CDR2 SYGVKD. The CDR3 loop is CAISEYGLAEETQYF. CDR3 DNA: TGTGCCATCAGTGAGTATGGACTAGCGGAAGAGACCCAGTACTTC.

The chain links TRBV30 to TRBJ2-1, with 7 bases matching TRBD1. V was clipped by 0 bases and J by 9 bases; unmatched bases: 11. This CDR3 has 15 residues. Germline V gene lookup returns CDR1 GTSNPN and CDR2 SVGIG (reference sequence). This CDR3 reads CAWSVQQGPAGEQFF. The CDR3 bases are TGTGCCTGGAGTGTACAACAGGGGCCAGCAGGTGAGCAGTTCTTC.

The chain joins TRBV27 to TRBJ1-1, with D maybe TRBD1 (5 bases). The CDR3 consists of 15 residues. Trimming removed 5 bases at V and 3 bases at J, with 16 bases between. CDR1 is MNHEY, CDR2 SMNVEV, per germline (reference sequence). The CDR3 DNA sequence: TGTGCCAGCAGTCCCTTTCCAGGGCTGGACACTGAAGCTTTCTTT. Translating it yields CASSPFPGLDTEAFF.

This chain connects TRBV9 to TRBJ2-2; 9 nucleotides agree with TRBD2. CDR3 size: 17 residues. V shed 0 bases, J shed 5 bases, and the junction held 8 bases outside the gene matches. CDR1 and CDR2 (germline): SGDLS, YYNGEE. CDR3 in DNA: TGTGCCAGCAGCGTAGAAGGCGGGGGGGCAGTAACCGGGGAGCTGTTTTTT. Its translation: CASSVEGGGAVTGELFF.

The V call is TRBV7-3, the J call TRBJ2-3, with 11 bases aligning to TRBD2. V dropped 5 bases and J dropped 4; count of bases not matched to a gene: 5. The germline CDR1 and CDR2 sequences are SGHTA and FQGTGA. The CDR3 has 15 amino acids. The CDR3, as DNA: TGTGCCAGCAGCGCGACTAGCGGGAACGCAGATACGCAGTATTTT. Its translation is CASSATSGNADTQYF.

The V and J genes are TRBV4-2 and TRBJ2-5; D perhaps matches TRBD1 (6 bases). Trimming shortened V by 8 bases and J by 7 bases, and 17 bases separated the two germline ends. Germline V gene lookup returns CDR1 LGHNA and CDR2 YNFKEQ. The CDR3 consists of 13 residues. In DNA form, the CDR3 reads TGTGCCAGCGCCATAACTAGAGGGGGGACCCAGTACTTC. Amino acid sequence: CASAITRGGTQYF.

This clone was seen a handful of times. The chain employs TRBV15 and TRBJ2-7, with D maybe TRBD2 (6 bases). Between the trimmed V and J ends, which lost 0 bases and 7 bases, there was a span of 10 bases. This CDR3 is 13 amino acids long. Germline CDR1 reads LNHNV; CDR2 reads YYDKDF (reference sequence). The CDR3 DNA reads TGTGCCACCAGCAGAGACAGGGCGGGGGAGCAGTACTTC. It translates to CATSRDRAGEQYF.

The chain carries TRBV19 and TRBJ1-2; TRBD1 agrees at 7 bases. The V and J ends lost 8 bases and 6 bases, in that order; junction bases with no gene match: 15. The CDR3 runs 15 residues. Per the germline V gene, CDR1 is LNHDA and CDR2 is SQIVND (reference sequence). CDR3 sequence (DNA): TGTGCCAGTCATCCGGAGACAGGGAAGGATCATGGCTACACCTTC. Translating it yields CASHPETGKDHGYTF.

This clone was picked up a small number of times. V is TRBV30 and J is TRBJ2-1, with 9 nucleotides matching TRBD2. V dropped 7 bases and J dropped 8; count of bases not matched to a gene: 9. Germline values: CDR1 GTSNPN, CDR2 SVGIG (reference sequence). The CDR3 is 13 residues long. Here the CDR3 DNA reads TGTGCCTTCTGGGGGGCTAGCGGGGATGAGCAGTTCTTC. This translates into CAFWGASGDEQFF.

This clone was detected once. The V and J genes are TRBV18 and TRBJ2-7; D gene unclear. Looked up from germline, CDR1 is KGHSH and CDR2 is LQKENI. The CDR3 runs 15 residues. Trimming removed 5 bases from V and 1 base from J, with 15 bases in between. The chain's CDR3 is CASSSTMHTSYEQYF. In DNA, the CDR3 is TGTGCCAGCTCATCGACAATGCATACTTCCTACGAGCAGTACTTC.

This clone has more than one count but fewer than ten. J is TRBJ2-5 and V is TRBV11-2; D not certain. V was pared by 1 base and J by 4 bases, with 7 bases between. Germline V lookup: CDR1 SGHAT, CDR2 FQNNGV. This CDR3 region has 13 residues. The CDR3 DNA reads TGTGCCAGCAGCTTAGCACTACCAGAGACCCAGTACTTC. The encoded protein is CASSLALPETQYF.

This chain connects TRBV5-5 to TRBJ1-5; no reliable D call. This CDR3 contains 15 residues. Trimming cost V 0 bases and J 4 bases, with 11 bases left between them. Germline loops: CDR1 SGHKS, CDR2 YYEKEE (reference sequence). CDR3: CASSLGMTNNQPQHF. CDR3 nucleotide sequence: TGTGCCAGCAGCTTGGGGATGACTAATAATCAGCCCCAGCATTTT.

This chain joins TRBV27 and TRBJ2-5, with 7 positions matching TRBD2. The germline gives CDR1 MNHEY, CDR2 SMNVEV (reference sequence). V was pared by 6 bases and J by 8 bases, with 12 bases of the junction left unmatched. CDR3 size: 14 residues. CDR3 in amino acids: CASRSSSSGGTQYF. The CDR3 DNA reads TGTGCCAGCAGGAGTTCCTCGTCGGGAGGTACCCAGTACTTC.

The chain couples TRBV6-6 to TRBJ1-1; 7 nucleotides line up with TRBD1. CDR1 is MNHNY and CDR2 is SVGAGI in the germline V gene (reference sequence). The ends lost 6 bases at V and 1 base at J; junction bases unmatched: 11. This CDR3 is 16 amino acids long. The CDR3 sequence: CASSPLGQKKNTEAFF. As DNA, the CDR3 is TGTGCCAGCAGCCCCTTGGGACAGAAGAAGAACACTGAAGCTTTCTTT.

This clone came up a few times. The rearrangement links TRBV10-3 to TRBJ2-1, with 11 positions matching TRBD1. Germline lookup yields CDR1 ENHRY and CDR2 SYGVKD. Losses at the gene ends were 6 bases for V and 7 bases for J; bases not matched to a gene: 5. The length of the CDR3 is 14 residues. CDR3 sequence: CAISSGTGGNEQFF. Here the CDR3 DNA reads TGTGCCATCAGCTCCGGGACAGGGGGAAATGAGCAGTTCTTC.

The chain joins TRBV2 to TRBJ1-3, with unresolved D. V was clipped by 1 base and J by 2 bases, with 9 bases between them. The CDR3 extends over 15 amino acids. The germline V gene has CDR1 SNHLY and CDR2 FYNNEI. The CDR3 is CASSEERATGNTIYF. The CDR3 DNA reads as TGTGCCAGCAGTGAAGAGAGAGCGACTGGAAACACCATATATTTT.

DNA of the CDR3: TGTGCCAGCAGTACCCACAGGGGTGGGGGCTATGGCTACACCTTC. Translating it yields CASSTHRGGGYGYTF. The chain links TRBV28 to TRBJ1-2; TRBD1 matches at 7 bases. Germline assignment: CDR1 MDHEN and CDR2 SYDVKM. CDR3 length equals 15 residues. Trimming at V came to 5 bases and at J to 4 bases, leaving 10 bases not matched to a gene.

The chain recombines TRBV7-2 with TRBJ2-1; 7 nucleotides match TRBD2. V lost 3 bases, J lost 12 bases, and 11 bases stayed unmatched. CDR3 size: 14 residues. CDR1 and CDR2 (germline): SGHTA, FQGNSA. The CDR3 sequence is CASSFTSVGEGQFF. The CDR3 DNA follows: TGTGCCAGCAGCTTTACCTCGGTCGGGGAGGGGCAGTTCTTC.

The gene calls are TRBV4-1 and TRBJ2-5; D possibly corresponds to TRBD2 (6 bases). Germline V lookup: CDR1 MGHRA, CDR2 YSYEKL. The ends were cut back, 1 base at V and 2 bases at J, with 14 bases in the middle. The CDR3 is 16 amino acids. The CDR3 here is CASSQGIAALQETQYF. In nucleotides, the CDR3 is TGCGCCAGCAGCCAAGGGATAGCGGCCCTACAAGAGACCCAGTACTTC.

The chain is built from TRBV4-2 and TRBJ2-1; no definite D call. V shed 1 base and J shed 0 bases, with 10 bases lying between them. Germline loops: CDR1 LGHNA, CDR2 YNFKEQ. There are 16 residues in the CDR3. CDR3 protein: CASSQGSVSSYNEQFF. The CDR3 region has the DNA TGTGCCAGCAGCCAAGGGAGCGTAAGCTCCTACAATGAGCAGTTCTTC.